This is a list of T cell receptor beta chains from one sample in a study of T cell responses to AZD1222 COVID-19 vaccine. Data came from immunoSEQ multiplex PCR; TCRdb stores just in-frame clones and leaves some out. The table lists under 150,000 clones, around 89% of them singletons. The source was peripheral blood, collected on day 0 of AZD1222 vaccination. These receptors all come from an adult in good health. Each CDR3 is given with its conserved first and last residue. D genes are given only for firm matches. Clone sizes are given selectively: once, few, many, or a class where the clone is expanded.

>NA|TRBV11-2|NA|TRBJ2-6
CASSLAGANVLTF
TGTGCCAGCAGCTTAGCCGGGGCCAACGTCCTGACTTTC
>NA|TRBV9|NA|TRBJ1-6
CASSVARSYNSPLHF
TGTGCCAGCAGCGTAGCTCGGTCCTATAATTCACCCCTCCACTTT
>TRBD1|TRBV7-2|NA|TRBJ2-1
CASSPGQGTYNEQFF
TGTGCCAGCAGCCCCGGACAGGGTACCTACAATGAGCAGTTCTTC
>NA|TRBV9|NA|TRBJ2-2
CASSPHTGELFF
TGTGCCAGCAGCCCCCACACCGGGGAGCTGTTTTTT
>NA|TRBV6-5|NA|TRBJ1-1
CAGVQYTEAFF
TGTGCCGGTGTGCAGTACACTGAAGCTTTCTTT
>NA|TRBV6-5|once|TRBJ2-3
CASSYSDRSTDTQYF
TGTGCCAGCAGTTACTCCGACAGAAGCACAGATACGCAGTATTTT
>TRBD1|TRBV27|NA|TRBJ2-7
CASNNRGYEQYF
TGTGCCAGCAATAACAGGGGCTACGAGCAGTACTTC
>NA|TRBV29-1|NA|TRBJ1-1
CSVELALENTEAFF
TGCAGCGTTGAACTTGCATTGGAGAACACTGAAGCTTTCTTT
>TRBD2|TRBV7-2|NA|TRBJ2-7
CASSLGAGGGAYEQYF
TGTGCCAGCAGCTTAGGAGCAGGCGGGGGGGCGTACGAGCAGTACTTC
>NA|TRBV7-2|NA|TRBJ1-1
CASSLVSVWAEAFF
TGTGCCAGCAGCTTAGTCAGTGTCTGGGCTGAAGCTTTCTTT
>NA|TRBV7-3|once|TRBJ2-1
CASSPNGRTINEQFF
TGTGCCAGCAGCCCAAATGGTCGGACCATCAATGAGCAGTTCTTC
>NA|TRBV7-3|NA|TRBJ2-2
CASSRSPDGTGELFF
TGTGCCAGCAGCCGCAGCCCAGACGGTACCGGGGAGCTGTTTTTT
>NA|TRBV5-1|NA|TRBJ2-5
CASSLAARGLEETQYF
TGCGCCAGCAGCTTGGCCGCGCGGGGATTGGAAGAGACCCAGTACTTC
>NA|TRBV5-8|NA|TRBJ1-4
CASSSGQGGEKLFF
TGTGCCAGCAGCTCGGGGCAGGGCGGAGAAAAACTGTTTTTT
>NA|TRBV5-8|once|TRBJ2-7
CASSLGSLYEQYF
TGTGCCAGCAGCTTGGGCTCCCTCTACGAGCAGTACTTC
>NA|TRBV14|NA|TRBJ2-5
CASSQELQETQYF
TGTGCCAGCAGCCAAGAACTTCAAGAGACCCAGTACTTC
>TRBD1|TRBV4-1|NA|TRBJ1-2
CASSFRTGENYGYTF
TGCGCCAGCAGCTTCAGGACAGGGGAAAACTATGGCTACACCTTC
>NA|TRBV18|NA|TRBJ2-4
CASSPGAKNIQYF
TGTGCCAGCTCACCAGGAGCCAAAAACATTCAGTACTTC
>NA|TRBV7-2|NA|TRBJ2-3
CASTPSGDTQYF
TGTGCCAGCACCCCAAGCGGGGATACGCAGTATTTT
>NA|TRBV6-5|NA|TRBJ2-1
CASSYRVEGNEQFF
TGTGCCAGCAGTTACCGCGTGGAGGGCAATGAGCAGTTCTTC
>NA|TRBV15|NA|TRBJ1-2
CATSRDWRGYTF
TGTGCCACCAGCAGAGATTGGCGTGGCTACACCTTC
>TRBD2|TRBV4-2|NA|TRBJ2-7
CASSHTSGAGEQYF
TGTGCCAGCAGCCATACTAGCGGGGCGGGCGAGCAGTACTTC
>TRBD2|TRBV11-2|NA|TRBJ2-3
CASSLYTSGSSTDTQYF
TGTGCCAGCAGCTTATATACTAGCGGTTCCTCCACAGATACGCAGTATTTT
>NA|TRBV2|NA|TRBJ2-1
CARMDLYYNEQFF
TGTGCCAGGATGGACCTCTACTACAATGAGCAGTTCTTC
>NA|TRBV11-2|NA|TRBJ1-2
CASGPGTINGYTF
TGTGCCAGCGGACCCGGGACTATTAATGGCTACACCTTC